This T cell receptor beta chain was recorded in a study of Ad26.COV2.S vaccination and SARS-CoV-2 variants. For the study at large: It was the COV1001 Ad26.COV2.S trial arm that included the donor.

Here immunoSEQ multiplex PCR was the method, and the copy in TCRdb shows in-frame clones only, minus some. This repertoire shows 300,000 to 350,000 clones, around 89% found once; its top ten account for approximately 5%. General study findings and limits: Placebo recipients and vaccine recipients were similar in non-spike TCR breadth.

V lost 0 bases to trimming and J lost 5 bases; unmatched junction nucleotides: 7. CDR3 length: 15 amino acids. Germline CDR1 LGHDT, CDR2 YNNKEL (reference sequence). In regard to this clone: The target antigen is unknown.

Indicated treatment: 19 received Ad26.COV2.S at low or high dose, single or two shots; about 5 received placebo; per-sample allocation not given. Sampling happened 63 days after the first vaccine or placebo injection. The V call is TRBV3-1 (or the pseudogene TRBV3-2), the J call TRBJ2-7; 7 nucleotides match TRBD2. This sequence originates from a person between 18 and 60 years old who received the Ad26.COV2.S COVID-19 vaccine or a placebo. The sample consisted of peripheral blood, taken in a trial of Ad26.COV2.S vaccine versus placebo. CDR3 residues: CASSQDTLASNEQYF. The DNA for the CDR3 is TGTGCCAGCAGCCAAGATACACTAGCGTCCAACGAGCAGTACTTC.